These 9 T cell receptor beta chains originate from one sample sequenced in a study of radiation and T cells in renal cell carcinoma. The treatment: treatment-naive control, cytoreductive nephrectomy. Profiled with immunoSEQ multiplex PCR; TCRdb holds only in-frame clones, not every one. The sample shows over 15,000 clones, approximately 56% of them seen only once. The material was tumor tissue, obtained from a patient whose treatment was nephrectomy without radiotherapy. The origin of the receptors is a man aged 35 to 55 with renal cell carcinoma.

About this clone itself: At the DNA level, this CDR3 is encoded by other sequences in the same sample as well. The rearrangement joins TRBV5-1 to TRBJ2-3; 9 nucleotides align to TRBD2. The CDR3 is 14 residues long. Per the germline V gene, CDR1 is SGHRS and CDR2 is YFSETQ. V lost 2 bases, J lost 4 bases, and 2 bases stayed unmatched. This CDR3 is CASSLAGGADTQYF. The DNA of the CDR3 is TGCGCCAGCAGCTTAGCGGGGGGCGCAGATACGCAGTATTTT.

The sample holds a few counts of this clone. This chain joins TRBV4-2 and TRBJ1-5; D not certain. The CDR3 runs 15 residues. Germline CDR1 is LGHNA and CDR2 is YNFKEQ. The germline V and J ends were trimmed by 0 bases and 2 bases, with 8 bases remaining between them. CDR3 loop: CASSQEWDRNQPQHF. As DNA, the CDR3 is TGTGCCAGCAGCCAAGAGTGGGATCGCAATCAGCCCCAGCATTTT.

This clone turned up a few times. The chain is built from TRBV7-2 and TRBJ2-1, with D possibly matching TRBD2 (5 bases). V dropped 4 bases and J dropped 4 bases, with 14 bases sitting between them. The length of the CDR3 is 15 residues. CDR1 and CDR2 from the germline V gene are SGHTA and FQGNSA. CDR3 DNA sequence: TGTGCCAGCAGCTCAGTGGGTCTAGCTTACAATGAGCAGTTCTTC. Its translation: CASSSVGLAYNEQFF.

The chain combines TRBV27 with TRBJ2-1; no clear D gene. The CDR3 totals 11 residues. Germline CDR1 and CDR2: MNHEY and SMNVEV (reference sequence). V was clipped by 5 bases and J by 15 bases, with 14 bases between them. CDR3 residues: CASSPPALGFF. CDR3 coding DNA: TGTGCCAGCAGTCCTCCGGCCCTTGGGTTCTTC.

Comment on this clone: The same CDR3 arises from other DNA sequences in this sample as well. V gene TRBV6-5 combines with J gene TRBJ2-7; 9 bases map to TRBD1. Germline CDR1 is MNHEY and CDR2 is SVGAGI. The CDR3 spans 15 residues. J lost 4 bases, V lost 0 bases, and 4 bases had no gene match. CDR3: CASSYSGTGSYEQYF. CDR3 nucleotides: TGTGCCAGCAGTTACTCCGGGACAGGGTCGTACGAGCAGTACTTC.

The sample holds a few counts of this clone. This chain uses TRBV7-9 with TRBJ1-3, with D unclear. The CDR3 consists of 16 residues. Trimming shortened V by 1 base and J by 0 bases, and 10 bases separated the two germline ends. CDR1 and CDR2 from the germline V gene are SEHNR and FQNEAQ (reference sequence). This chain's CDR3 is CASSLDGRSSGNTIYF. The CDR3 DNA reads as TGTGCCAGCAGCTTAGATGGACGGAGCTCTGGAAACACCATATATTTT.

This clone was observed a handful of times. The chain combines TRBV19 with TRBJ2-1; 11 bases agree with TRBD1. The J segment lost 7 bases and the V segment lost 5 bases, leaving 10 bases of the junction unmatched. There are 16 residues in the CDR3. Germline V gene data show CDR1 as LNHDA and CDR2 as SQIVND (reference sequence). CDR3 in DNA: TGTGCCAGTAGTTCCTGGACAGGGGGCAGCGTGAATGAGCAGTTCTTC. Its translation is CASSSWTGGSVNEQFF.

The table lists this clone with a few counts. V usage is TRBV5-8 and J usage is TRBJ2-7, with D unclear. The V and J ends lost 4 bases and 0 bases respectively, with 11 bases between them. The CDR3 sequence is 14 residues long. CDR1 and CDR2 (germline): SGHTS, YDEGEE. The CDR3 nucleotides are TGTGCCAGCAGCCACTCAGCTAGCTCCTACGAGCAGTACTTC. Translating it yields CASSHSASSYEQYF.

This chain uses TRBV30 with TRBJ1-1; D remains unclear. Germline V CDR1 and CDR2: GTSNPN, SVGIG (reference sequence). This CDR3 has 12 amino acids. V lost 3 bases and J 4 bases, leaving 9 bases between the germline ends. In DNA form, the CDR3 reads TGTGCCTGGAGAACTGGGTTCACTGAAGCTTTCTTT. Its translation is CAWRTGFTEAFF.